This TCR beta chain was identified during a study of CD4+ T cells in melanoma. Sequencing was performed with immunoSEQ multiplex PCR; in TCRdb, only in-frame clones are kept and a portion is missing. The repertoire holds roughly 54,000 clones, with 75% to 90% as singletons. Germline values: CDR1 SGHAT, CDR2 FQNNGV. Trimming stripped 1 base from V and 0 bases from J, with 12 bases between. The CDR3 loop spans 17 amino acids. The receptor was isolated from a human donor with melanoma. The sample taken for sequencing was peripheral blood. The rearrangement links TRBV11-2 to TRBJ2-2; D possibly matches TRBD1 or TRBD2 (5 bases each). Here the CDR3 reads CASSLVAGTANTGELFF. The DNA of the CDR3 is TGTGCCAGCAGCTTAGTGGCCGGGACGGCGAACACCGGGGAGCTGTTTTTT.